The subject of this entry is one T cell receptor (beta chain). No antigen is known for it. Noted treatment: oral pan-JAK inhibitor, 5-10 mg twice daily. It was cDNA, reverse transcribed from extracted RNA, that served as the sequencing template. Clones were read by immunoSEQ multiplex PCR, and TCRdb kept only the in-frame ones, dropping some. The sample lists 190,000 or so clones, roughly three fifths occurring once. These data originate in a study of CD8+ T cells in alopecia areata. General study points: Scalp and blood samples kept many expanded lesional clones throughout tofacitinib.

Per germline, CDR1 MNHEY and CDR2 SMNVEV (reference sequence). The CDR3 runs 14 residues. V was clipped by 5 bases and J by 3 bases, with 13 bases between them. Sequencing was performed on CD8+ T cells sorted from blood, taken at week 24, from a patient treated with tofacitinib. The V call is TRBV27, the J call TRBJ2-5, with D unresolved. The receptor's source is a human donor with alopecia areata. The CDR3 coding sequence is TGTGCCAGCAGTCGTTTGGGTTCCGAAGAGACCCAGTACTTC. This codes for CASSRLGSEETQYF.